The 29 T cell receptor beta chains below come from one sample, sequenced in a study of cytomegalovirus exposure and HLA in healthy donors. This PCR relied on a set of 60 Vbeta primers and 13 Jbeta primers. Generated by immunoSEQ multiplex PCR, the TCRdb table keeps only in-frame clones and is missing some. The data hold around 40,000 clones, with roughly nine tenths observed a single time. Sequencing was performed on PBMCs. All receptors come from a woman between 40 and 50 years old in good health and CMV-seropositive.

The V and J genes are TRBV29-1 and TRBJ1-1; TRBD1 matches 8 bases. The junction had 6 bases not matched to a gene; V was cut back by 5 bases and J by 4 bases. The CDR3 sequence is 13 residues long. Germline V gives CDR1 SQVTM, CDR2 ANQGSEA. The chain's CDR3 is CSVLDRASTEAFF. As DNA, the CDR3 is TGCAGCGTTTTGGACAGGGCGTCCACTGAAGCTTTCTTT.

J is TRBJ1-6 and V is TRBV7-9, with a weak D call TRBD1 (5 bases). Germline assignment: CDR1 SEHNR and CDR2 FQNEAQ (reference sequence). This CDR3 has 14 residues. Deletions cut 2 bases from V and 7 bases from J, with 9 bases between. The CDR3 spells CASSLTGPNSPLHF. CDR3 DNA sequence: TGTGCCAGCAGCTTAACAGGCCCCAATTCACCCCTCCACTTT.

This clone was observed a handful of times. A far larger clone is off by one base, so a read error is likely. The chain joins TRBV6-6 to TRBJ1-5; D may be TRBD2 (6 bases). The assigned J gene may be wrong: the sequence end matches TRBJ2-3 better. This CDR3 has 13 residues. CDR1 is MNHNY and CDR2 is SVGAGI in the germline V gene (reference sequence). The CDR3 nucleotides are TGTGCCAGCAAAGGAGGGGCCATTCAGCCCCAGTATTTT. It encodes CASKGGAIQPQYF.

This clone showed up just once. The chain has TRBV4-1 and TRBJ2-7; TRBD2 aligns across 13 bases. The CDR3 totals 13 residues. With V trimmed by 10 bases and J by 12 bases, 12 bases remained unmatched. CDR1 and CDR2 from the germline V gene are MGHRA and YSYEKL. CDR3 DNA sequence: TGCGCCACTGCCCCGGGACTAGCGGGAACTCGGTACTTC. This encodes CATAPGLAGTRYF.

This chain links TRBV6-6 with TRBJ1-2; 7 bases are shared with TRBD1. J was trimmed by 4 bases and V by 7 bases; bases with no gene match: 6. The CDR3 has 13 amino acids. Germline CDR1 and CDR2: MNHNY and SVGAGI (reference sequence). The CDR3 DNA reads as TGTGCCAGCAAGACAGGGCAGAGCTATGGCTACACCTTC. This encodes CASKTGQSYGYTF.

This chain uses TRBV5-5 with TRBJ2-4, with a weak D call TRBD1 (6 bases). This CDR3 comprises 16 residues. CDR1 is SGHKS and CDR2 is YYEKEE in the germline V gene (reference sequence). V dropped 0 bases and J dropped 2 bases, with 12 bases sitting between them. CDR3 coding DNA: TGTGCCAGCAGCTTGGACCCAGGGGTAACCAAAAACATTCAGTACTTC. It translates to CASSLDPGVTKNIQYF.

J is TRBJ1-1 and V is TRBV4-2; D is perhaps TRBD1 (6 bases). With 0 bases removed from V and 5 bases from J, the gap between germline ends came to 16 bases. Germline V lookup: CDR1 LGHNA, CDR2 YNFKEQ. The CDR3 has 16 amino acids. CDR3 DNA: TGTGCCAGCAGCCAAGATTCGGCAGGGGAGAAAACTGAAGCTTTCTTT. Amino acid sequence: CASSQDSAGEKTEAFF.

This clone appeared once. This sequence joins TRBV15 and TRBJ1-3; 9 bases align to TRBD1. Germline V gene sequence: CDR1 LNHNV, CDR2 YYDKDF (reference sequence). The J segment lost 7 bases and the V segment lost 6 bases, leaving 7 bases of the junction unmatched. The CDR3 length is 14 residues. CDR3 nucleotides: TGTGCCACCAGAGGCGGACAGGGGACGAACACCATATATTTT. Protein product: CATRGGQGTNTIYF.

The chain employs TRBV28 and TRBJ1-4, with D possibly matching TRBD1 (5 bases). CDR3 length: 13 amino acids. Per the germline V gene, CDR1 is MDHEN and CDR2 is SYDVKM. The V gene lost 7 bases and the J gene lost 11 bases, with 17 bases spanning the gap. CDR3 in amino acids: CASIGGGDGKLFF. Written as DNA, the CDR3 is TGTGCCAGCATAGGAGGAGGGGATGGGAAACTGTTTTTT. Looking up the rest from reference TRBV28 and TRBJ1-4 gives the full variable domain: DVKVTQSSRYLVKRTGEKVFLECVQDMDHENMFWYRQDPGLGLRLIYFSYDVKMKEKGDIPEGYSVSREKKERFSLILESASTNQTSMYLCASIGGGDGKLFFGSGTQLSVL.

The CDR3 protein is CASSSDRSHEQYF. The CDR3 DNA reads TGTGCCAGCAGCTCGGACAGGTCCCACGAGCAGTACTTC. The genes are TRBV7-9 and TRBJ2-7, with 7 bases identical to TRBD1. The V gene end was trimmed by 4 bases and the J gene end by 5 bases; junction bases not matched to a gene: 5. The CDR3 covers 13 residues. The V gene's germline CDR1 is SEHNR and CDR2 FQNEAQ (reference sequence).

The V gene is TRBV9, the J gene TRBJ1-5; 10 nucleotides align to TRBD1. The V segment lost 4 bases and the J segment 6 bases; nucleotides outside the gene matches: 4. Looked up from germline, CDR1 is SGDLS and CDR2 is YYNGEE. The CDR3 loop spans 14 amino acids. The DNA of the CDR3 is TGTGCCAGCAGCTTGGGACAGGGGAGTCAGCCCCAGCATTTT. This encodes CASSLGQGSQPQHF.

The chain couples TRBV6-5 to TRBJ1-2, with 9 bases matching TRBD1. Germline CDR1 is MNHEY and CDR2 is SVGAGI. With 5 bases clipped from V and 4 bases from J, the junction kept 5 bases outside the gene matches. The CDR3 length is 14 residues. The CDR3 loop reads CASSGQGTGYGYTF. In DNA form, the CDR3 reads TGTGCCAGCAGTGGACAGGGGACGGGCTATGGCTACACCTTC.

The chain recombines TRBV2 with TRBJ2-3, with D possibly matching TRBD2 (5 bases). CDR1 SNHLY and CDR2 FYNNEI come from the germline V gene. The CDR3 covers 15 residues. Trimming removed 6 bases from V and 1 base from J, with 14 bases in between. Here the CDR3 DNA reads TGTGCCAGCAGCCTTGGAGGAGGAGGCACAGATACGCAGTATTTT. This encodes CASSLGGGGTDTQYF.

The V and J genes are TRBV7-9 and TRBJ2-7, with 8 bases identical to TRBD2. In germline, CDR1 is SEHNR, CDR2 FQNEAQ (reference sequence). The J segment lost 4 bases and the V segment lost 3 bases, leaving 5 bases of the junction unmatched. The length of the CDR3 is 14 residues. CDR3 amino acids: CASSLAAGVYEQYF. CDR3 sequence (DNA): TGTGCCAGCAGCTTGGCAGCGGGGGTTTACGAGCAGTACTTC.

The J gene is TRBJ1-1, the V gene TRBV19; 7 bases fit TRBD1. Looked up from germline, CDR1 is LNHDA and CDR2 is SQIVND (reference sequence). The CDR3 sequence is 14 residues long. J was trimmed by 1 base and V by 5 bases; bases with no gene match: 4. DNA for the CDR3: TGTGCCAGTAGTGTTGGGGACAGGAACACTGAAGCTTTCTTT. Translated, it gives CASSVGDRNTEAFF. Full variable domain (missing parts from reference TRBV19 and TRBJ1-1): DGGITQSPKYLFRKEGQNVTLSCEQNLNHDAMYWYRQDPGQGLRLIYYSQIVNDFQKGDIAEGYSVSREKKESFPLTVTSAQKNPTAFYLCASSVGDRNTEAFFGQGTRLTVV.

The rearrangement joins TRBV19 to TRBJ2-2; D gene unclear. V was trimmed by 8 bases and J by 5 bases, leaving 15 bases between them. CDR1 is LNHDA and CDR2 is SQIVND in the germline V gene (reference sequence). The CDR3 contains 14 residues. The CDR3 reads CASQRGSWTGELFF. In DNA form, the CDR3 reads TGTGCCAGTCAGCGCGGAAGTTGGACCGGGGAGCTGTTTTTT.

Here the CDR3 reads CASRRIAGGQGGGSENIQYF. As DNA, the CDR3 is TGTGCCAGCAGGAGGATAGCGGGAGGGCAAGGCGGGGGATCCGAAAACATTCAGTACTTC. The chain joins TRBV2 to TRBJ2-4, with 11 bases aligning to TRBD2. V dropped 6 bases and J dropped 5; count of bases not matched to a gene: 21. This CDR3 region has 20 residues. The germline V gene encodes CDR1 SNHLY and CDR2 FYNNEI.

The chain is built from TRBV19 and TRBJ1-4; 9 positions match TRBD1. CDR1 and CDR2 (germline): LNHDA, SQIVND (reference sequence). CDR3 length: 14 residues. The trim removed 3 bases at V and 7 bases at J, leaving 3 bases unmatched. In DNA form, the CDR3 reads TGTGCCAGTAGTATCCGGGACAGGGTTGAAAAACTGTTTTTT. Protein: CASSIRDRVEKLFF.

The CDR3 nucleotides read TGTGCCAGTAAAAATAGCGGGACCGGCCGGAACACCGGGGAGCTGTTTTTT. Translated: CASKNSGTGRNTGELFF. J is TRBJ2-2 and V is TRBV19; TRBD2 matches 8 bases. Germline-derived CDR1 and CDR2 are LNHDA and SQIVND (reference sequence). The trim removed 7 bases at V and 1 base at J, leaving 11 bases unmatched. The CDR3 runs to 17 residues.

The chain joins TRBV2 to TRBJ1-2, with 8 positions matching TRBD1. Germline CDR1 is SNHLY and CDR2 is FYNNEI. This CDR3 region has 14 residues. V gave up 4 bases and J gave up 7 bases; unmatched junction bases: 8. DNA of the CDR3: TGTGCCAGCAGTGTGGTAGCAGGGGGCCGTGGCTACACCTTC. It is translated as CASSVVAGGRGYTF.

A note on this clone: Relative to the germline gene, one junction end is altered; a read error may explain this. This chain links TRBV7-7 with TRBJ2-1, with TRBD2 matching 11 bases. Germline V CDR1 and CDR2: SSHAT, FNYEAQ (reference sequence). The CDR3 runs to 17 residues. The CDR3 nucleotides read TGTGCTAGCAGCTTAGGGTTGGGGCTAGCGGGAGGTGGTGAGCAGTTCTTC. This codes for CASSLGLGLAGGGEQFF. Together with reference TRBV7-7 and TRBJ2-1, the CDR3 gives the full variable domain: GAGVSQSPRYKVTKRGQDVTLRCDPISSHATLYWYQQALGQGPEFLTYFNYEAQPDKSGLPSDRFSAERPEGSISTLTIQRTEQRDSAMYRCASSLGLGLAGGGEQFFGPGTRLTVL.

This chain joins TRBV9 and TRBJ2-2; tentatively, D is TRBD2 (6 bases). Trimming stripped 0 bases from V and 7 bases from J, with 19 bases between. This CDR3 is built from 17 residues. CDR1 is SGDLS and CDR2 is YYNGEE in the germline V gene. CDR3 loop: CASSVDLLARVSGELFF. CDR3 bases: TGTGCCAGCAGCGTAGATTTGCTAGCGAGGGTGAGCGGGGAGCTGTTTTTT.

The V gene is TRBV2, the J gene TRBJ2-7; TRBD1 aligns across 10 bases. V lost 4 bases and J lost 2; bases outside the gene matches: 5. This CDR3 comprises 15 residues. Germline assignment: CDR1 SNHLY and CDR2 FYNNEI. The CDR3 coding sequence is TGTGCCAGCAGTGTATCCGGGACAGGGGCCTACGAGCAGTACTTC. It encodes CASSVSGTGAYEQYF.

CDR3 sequence reads: CSGGGSGNTIYF. In DNA, the CDR3 is TGCAGCGGGGGAGGATCAGGAAACACCATATATTTT. The chain uses TRBV29-1 and TRBJ1-3, with unresolved D. The CDR3 contains 12 residues. Germline-derived CDR1 and CDR2 are SQVTM and ANQGSEA. The V and J ends lost 7 bases and 4 bases respectively, with 11 bases between them.

The genes are TRBV7-9 and TRBJ2-3, with TRBD1 identical over 7 bases. This CDR3 spans 13 amino acids. The germline gives CDR1 SEHNR, CDR2 FQNEAQ (reference sequence). V dropped 7 bases and J dropped 5; count of bases not matched to a gene: 6. The CDR3 reads CASIEGAQDTQYF. CDR3 nucleotides: TGTGCCAGCATAGAGGGGGCGCAAGATACGCAGTATTTT.

This chain connects TRBV6-5 to TRBJ2-6, with D possibly matching TRBD1 (6 bases). Deletions cut 8 bases from V and 4 bases from J, with 15 bases between. There are 15 residues in the CDR3. The germline CDR1 and CDR2 sequences are MNHEY and SVGAGI. CDR3 residues: CASGTRGAGANVLTF. The CDR3 DNA reads TGTGCCAGCGGGACCAGGGGCGCCGGGGCCAACGTCCTGACTTTC.

V gene TRBV7-6 combines with J gene TRBJ2-2; D not certain. This CDR3 has 15 amino acids. Germline assignment: CDR1 SGHVS and CDR2 FNYEAQ. V shed 6 bases and J shed 0 bases, with 11 bases lying between them. The CDR3 loop is CASSPVSANTGELFF. CDR3 in DNA: TGTGCCAGCAGTCCCGTGTCCGCGAACACCGGGGAGCTGTTTTTT.

This clone was detected only a few times. The genes are TRBV28 and TRBJ1-1; unclear D gene. Germline V gene data show CDR1 as MDHEN and CDR2 as SYDVKM. The CDR3 runs 12 residues. Trimming removed 2 bases at V and 4 bases at J, with 5 bases between. The CDR3 loop is CASSLGSTEAFF. The CDR3 region has the DNA TGTGCCAGCAGTTTAGGGAGCACTGAAGCTTTCTTT.

This chain uses TRBV10-3 with TRBJ1-2; a weak D match, TRBD1 (5 bases). V was pared by 2 bases and J by 5 bases, with 12 bases between. This CDR3 is built from 14 residues. CDR1 and CDR2 from the germline V gene are ENHRY and SYGVKD. This chain's CDR3 is CAISEPGGSYGYTF. The CDR3, as DNA: TGTGCCATCAGTGAGCCGGGGGGGAGTTATGGCTACACCTTC.